The 24 T cell receptor beta chains given below trace back to one sample, sequenced in a study of T cell repertoires in cytomegalovirus infection. MiXCR was run by TCRdb on the reads, yielding one entry per CDR3 protein. The top ten clones hold 2.8% of a sample with some 700,000 distinct CDR3 sequences, under 40% of them seen once. Sequenced material: PBMCs. These receptors originate from a human donor in good health (CMV status not recorded). Some clones in this sample may be carry-over from other donors' samples.

This clonotype was counted only a few times. The chain has TRBV7-9 and TRBJ2-1; 7 positions agree with TRBD1. This CDR3 spans 17 amino acids. Germline CDR1 and CDR2: SEHNR and FQNEAQ (reference sequence). V shed 4 bases and J 0 bases; nucleotides not matched to a gene: 9. CDR3 in DNA: TGTGCCAGCAGCTCCGGGACAGACCCGAGCTCCTACAATGAGCAGTTCTTC. Its protein product is CASSSGTDPSSYNEQFF. Variable domain in full (rest from reference TRBV7-9 and TRBJ2-1): DTGVSQNPRHKITKRGQNVTFRCDPISEHNRLYWYRQTLGQGPEFLTYFQNEAQLEKSRLLSDRFSAERPKGSFSTLEIQRTEQGDSAMYLCASSSGTDPSSYNEQFFGPGTRLTVL.

The chain combines TRBV29-1 with TRBJ1-1; a weak D match, TRBD1 (5 bases). Per germline, CDR1 SQVTM and CDR2 ANQGSEA. The CDR3 has 14 residues. V gave up 5 bases and J gave up 4 bases, with 17 bases separating them. CDR3 protein: CSVFPRGKSTEAFF. CDR3 nucleotide sequence: TGCAGCGTTTTCCCCCGGGGCAAGAGCACTGAAGCTTTCTTT.

V gene TRBV7-9 combines with J gene TRBJ2-1; perhaps D is TRBD1 or TRBD2 (6 bases each). V was shortened by 2 bases and J by 0 bases, with 14 bases between the two germline ends. This CDR3 is 17 amino acids long. CDR1 SEHNR and CDR2 FQNEAQ come from the germline V gene (reference sequence). This chain's CDR3 is CASSLSLGGSSYNEQFF. The CDR3 nucleotides read TGTGCCAGCAGCTTATCTTTAGGGGGGAGCTCCTACAATGAGCAGTTCTTC.

This clonotype was seen repeatedly, ten times or more. J is TRBJ2-2 and V is TRBV7-2; tentative D call: TRBD1 (6 bases). This CDR3 spans 15 amino acids. The germline CDR1 and CDR2 sequences are SGHTA and FQGNSA. The germline V and J ends were trimmed by 7 bases and 1 base, with 13 bases remaining between them. The CDR3 region is CASTQGRGNTGELFF. CDR3 coding DNA: TGTGCCAGCACCCAAGGCAGGGGGAACACCGGGGAGCTGTTTTTT.

This clonotype was observed at least ten times. The chain combines TRBV7-9 with TRBJ1-2; TRBD1 is a possible D gene (5 bases). The CDR3 spans 12 residues. V lost 5 bases to trimming and J lost 8 bases, with 12 bases between them. CDR1 and CDR2 (germline): SEHNR, FQNEAQ (reference sequence). The CDR3 loop is CASSGQGLGYTF. For the CDR3, the DNA is TGTGCCAGCAGCGGGCAGGGCTTAGGCTACACCTTC.

This chain uses TRBV19 with TRBJ2-1; D uncertain. The V and J ends lost 3 bases and 5 bases respectively, with 17 bases between them. The CDR3 is made up of 16 amino acids. Germline V gives CDR1 LNHDA, CDR2 SQIVND (reference sequence). This chain's CDR3 is CASSIHSSADDNEQFF. CDR3 nucleotides: TGTGCCAGTAGTATCCACAGCTCCGCGGATGACAATGAGCAGTTCTTC.

This rearrangement joins TRBV5-1 to TRBJ2-5; D may be TRBD2 (5 bases). CDR3 size: 14 residues. Trimming stripped 4 bases from V and 5 bases from J, with 15 bases between. In germline, CDR1 is SGHRS, CDR2 YFSETQ. The chain's CDR3 is CASSKTGIWETQYF. The CDR3 DNA follows: TGCGCCAGCAGCAAAACGGGAATTTGGGAGACCCAGTACTTC.

J is TRBJ2-7 and V is TRBV28; 10 nucleotides agree with TRBD2. Germline assignment: CDR1 MDHEN and CDR2 SYDVKM. CDR3 size: 16 residues. V gave up 1 base and J gave up 5 bases; unmatched junction bases: 8. The CDR3 reads CASSLSRLAGVNEQYF. The CDR3 nucleotides read TGTGCCAGCAGTTTATCCCGTCTAGCGGGAGTTAACGAGCAGTACTTC.

J is TRBJ2-5 and V is TRBV27; 7 bases are shared with TRBD1. V gave up 5 bases and J gave up 2 bases; unmatched junction bases: 11. This CDR3 comprises 16 residues. The germline CDR1 and CDR2 sequences are MNHEY and SMNVEV (reference sequence). The CDR3 sequence is CASSPTSTGKQETQYF. In DNA form, the CDR3 reads TGTGCCAGCAGTCCCACATCGACAGGGAAGCAAGAGACCCAGTACTTC.

In its sample, this clonotype was seen many times. The chain is built from TRBV7-2 and TRBJ2-4, with 10 bases lining up with TRBD2. CDR1 SGHTA and CDR2 FQGNSA come from the germline V gene. The trim removed 5 bases at V and 0 bases at J, leaving 10 bases unmatched. This CDR3 has 18 amino acids. The CDR3 protein is CASSPTSGIGLAKNIQYF. The DNA for the CDR3 is TGTGCCAGCAGCCCTACTAGCGGGATAGGCTTAGCCAAAAACATTCAGTACTTC.

The chain carries TRBV19 and TRBJ1-1; D is possibly TRBD1 (5 bases). The V gene's germline CDR1 is LNHDA and CDR2 SQIVND (reference sequence). V dropped 3 bases and J dropped 1 base, with 18 bases sitting between them. The CDR3 sequence is 17 residues long. The CDR3 nucleotides read TGTGCCAGTAGTATGGCCCCGACAGCGCTCGGGAACACTGAAGCTTTCTTT. Amino acids: CASSMAPTALGNTEAFF. Based on the CDR3 plus reference TRBV19 and TRBJ1-1, the full variable domain is DGGITQSPKYLFRKEGQNVTLSCEQNLNHDAMYWYRQDPGQGLRLIYYSQIVNDFQKGDIAEGYSVSREKKESFPLTVTSAQKNPTAFYLCASSMAPTALGNTEAFFGQGTRLTVV.

The chain employs TRBV5-6 and TRBJ2-2; D possibly uses TRBD1 or TRBD2 (5 bases each). The V gene lost 2 bases and the J gene lost 5 bases, with 7 bases spanning the gap. CDR1 is SGHDT and CDR2 is YYEEEE in the germline V gene. The CDR3 contains 13 residues. DNA for the CDR3: TGTGCCAGCAGCTTAGGGGAGACCGGGGAGCTGTTTTTT. Amino acid sequence: CASSLGETGELFF.

The chain has TRBV27 and TRBJ2-7; the D gene is possibly TRBD2 (6 bases). This CDR3 comprises 17 residues. V lost 0 bases and J lost 6, with 21 bases in between. Germline assignment: CDR1 MNHEY and CDR2 SMNVEV (reference sequence). CDR3 in DNA: TGTGCCAGCAGTTTATCGGCCACCTACGGGTCCGGGGGCGAGCAGTACTTC. This gives the protein CASSLSATYGSGGEQYF.

This clonotype was seen more than once but under ten times. The chain links TRBV5-4 to TRBJ2-1; D gene ambiguous. This CDR3 has 17 amino acids. Germline V lookup: CDR1 SGHNT, CDR2 YYREEE (reference sequence). With 0 bases removed from V and 5 bases from J, the gap between germline ends came to 18 bases. The CDR3 nucleotides are TGTGCCAGCAGCTTGGAGCCCACACAAAATTTCCACAATGAGCAGTTCTTC. This gives the protein CASSLEPTQNFHNEQFF.

This clonotype was counted between two and nine times. Its ends do not fully match the called genes, so a read error is possible. The rearrangement uses TRBV20-1 and TRBJ2-7; 10 nucleotides line up with TRBD1. This CDR3 has 12 amino acids. CDR1 is DFQATT, CDR2 SNEGSKA, per germline (reference sequence). DNA of the CDR3: TGCAGTGCTAGTCCCCCGGGACAGGGGAGTCACTTC. This sequence encodes CSASPPGQGSHF.

The chain combines TRBV6-2 or TRBV6-3 with TRBJ2-2; 14 nucleotides align to TRBD2. Losses at the gene ends were 8 bases for V and 7 bases for J; bases not matched to a gene: 3. This CDR3 is built from 14 residues. The germline V gene has CDR1 MNHEY and CDR2 SVGEGT. The CDR3 sequence: CASRGLAGVGELFF. Written as DNA, the CDR3 is TGTGCCAGCCGGGGACTAGCGGGAGTCGGGGAGCTGTTTTTT.

The chain couples TRBV28 to TRBJ1-1; no clear D gene. There are 15 residues in the CDR3. CDR1 is MDHEN and CDR2 is SYDVKM in the germline V gene. With 1 base removed from V and 0 bases from J, the gap between germline ends came to 9 bases. The CDR3 DNA follows: TGTGCCAGCAGTTTATTAGGTAGTTTGAACACTGAAGCTTTCTTT. It translates to CASSLLGSLNTEAFF.

V usage is TRBV11-3 and J usage is TRBJ2-3; D may be TRBD1 (7 bases). The germline gives CDR1 SGHNT, CDR2 YENEEA. This CDR3 has 16 residues. Trimming cost V 2 bases and J 4 bases, with 16 bases left between them. CDR3 DNA sequence: TGTGCCAGCAGCTTATTTGTAACAGGGGAGGCAGATACGCAGTATTTT. Translation: CASSLFVTGEADTQYF.

V gene TRBV6-6 combines with J gene TRBJ1-1; 7 positions match TRBD1. Looked up from germline, CDR1 is MNHNY and CDR2 is SVGAGI (reference sequence). With V trimmed by 0 bases and J by 6 bases, 10 bases remained unmatched. This CDR3 is built from 16 residues. Here the CDR3 reads CASSYSQTGMGSEAFF. CDR3 coding DNA: TGTGCCAGCAGTTACTCTCAGACAGGGATGGGATCTGAAGCTTTCTTT.

The CDR3 sequence: CSVVPASYNEQFF. In DNA form, the CDR3 reads TGCAGCGTTGTGCCTGCCTCCTACAATGAGCAGTTCTTC. The genes are TRBV29-1 and TRBJ2-1, with D unresolved. The V gene's germline CDR1 is SQVTM and CDR2 ANQGSEA. V was clipped by 4 bases and J by 0 bases, with 7 bases between them. This CDR3 has 13 amino acids.

J is TRBJ2-3 and V is TRBV5-8, with 7 bases lining up with TRBD1. The junction had 6 bases not matched to a gene; V was cut back by 0 bases and J by 5 bases. The CDR3 extends over 15 amino acids. Germline V gives CDR1 SGHTS, CDR2 YDEGEE. The CDR3 bases are TGTGCCAGCAGCTTGGGGCAGGGGGTGAGAGATACGCAGTATTTT. Its protein is CASSLGQGVRDTQYF.

The genes are TRBV7-9 and TRBJ2-1, with 9 bases lining up with TRBD2. The CDR3 length is 16 residues. CDR1 SEHNR and CDR2 FQNEAQ come from the germline V gene (reference sequence). J lost 3 bases, V lost 5 bases, and 8 bases had no gene match. The CDR3 DNA sequence: TGTGCCAGCAGCGCGTCTAGCGGGACCCTCTACAATGAGCAGTTCTTC. It specifies CASSASSGTLYNEQFF.

In nucleotides, the CDR3 is TGTGCCAGCAGTCTCTTCTCTCGCCAGGGGGCCTACGAGCAGTACTTC. Encoded protein: CASSLFSRQGAYEQYF. The J gene is TRBJ2-7, the V gene TRBV27; 7 bases are a match to TRBD1. The CDR3 extends over 16 amino acids. V lost 5 bases to trimming and J lost 2 bases; unmatched junction nucleotides: 12. Germline CDR1 is MNHEY and CDR2 is SMNVEV (reference sequence).

By sample share, this clonotype is medium-sized. The chain couples TRBV7-2 to TRBJ2-3, with D tentatively TRBD1 or TRBD2 (5 bases each). Germline loops: CDR1 SGHTA, CDR2 FQGNSA. Trimming shortened V by 5 bases and J by 0 bases, and 15 bases separated the two germline ends. CDR3 length: 16 residues. CDR3 protein: CASSTLGTLSTDTQYF. In nucleotides, the CDR3 is TGTGCCAGCAGCACCTTGGGGACCTTAAGCACAGATACGCAGTATTTT. Full variable domain (outside the CDR3, taken from reference TRBV7-2 and TRBJ2-3): GAGVSQSPSNKVTEKGKDVELRCDPISGHTALYWYRQSLGQGLEFLIYFQGNSAPDKSGLPSDRFSAERTGGSVSTLTIQRTQQEDSAVYLCASSTLGTLSTDTQYFGPGTRLTVL.